What follows is one TCR beta chain and its context. What it binds is unknown. Each CDR3 protein gets one entry after TCRdb re-called the RT-PCR reads with MiXCR. This sample has about 580,000 distinct CDR3 sequences, with about 14% found just once. This CDR3 has 15 amino acids. Between the trimmed V and J ends, which lost 4 bases and 0 bases, there was a span of 11 bases. The sample belongs to a study of response to subunit inactivated influenza vaccine. Study results and limitations: Authors suggested that a seasonal influenza vaccination recruits few new T cells each time.

The clonotype originates from a man in his fifties or sixties who received an inactivated influenza vaccine. The rearrangement links TRBV12-3 or TRBV12-4 to TRBJ2-3; the D is unclear. Sequences were derived from PBMCs from blood, sampled about 12 days after vaccination. The CDR3 is CASSSEGTSTDTQYF. The CDR3, as DNA: TGTGCCAGCAGTTCGGAAGGAACTAGCACAGATACGCAGTATTTT.